The 20 T cell receptor beta chains below all came from one sample that was sequenced in a study of cytomegalovirus exposure and HLA in healthy donors. The PCR employed 60 Vbeta primers together with 13 Jbeta primers. Sequenced by immunoSEQ multiplex PCR; TCRdb stores in-frame clones only, minus some. The sample lists under 150,000 clones; approximately 80% were seen once. Sequenced sample: PBMCs. These receptors came from a male donor in good health and CMV-seronegative.

The chain couples TRBV7-8 to TRBJ2-5; no firm D call. Germline assignment: CDR1 SGHVS and CDR2 FQNEAQ. Trimming left V 4 bases short and J 3 bases short, with 21 bases between. The CDR3 loop spans 17 amino acids. As DNA, the CDR3 is TGTGCCAGCAGCTCTGCTTATCAGAGGTGGCAAAAAGAGACCCAGTACTTC. Its translation: CASSSAYQRWQKETQYF.

V usage is TRBV29-1 and J usage is TRBJ1-5; D is possibly TRBD1 (6 bases). The CDR3 sequence is 12 residues long. CDR1 and CDR2 (germline): SQVTM, ANQGSEA. Deletions cut 5 bases from V and 7 bases from J, with 12 bases between. The CDR3 loop is CSVLGAGQPQHF. The CDR3 nucleotides are TGCAGCGTTTTGGGGGCCGGGCAGCCCCAGCATTTT.

The rearrangement joins TRBV5-1 to TRBJ2-7; 8 bases line up with TRBD2. This CDR3 has 14 residues. The trim removed 4 bases at V and 7 bases at J, leaving 10 bases unmatched. Germline CDR1 reads SGHRS; CDR2 reads YFSETQ. Here the CDR3 reads CASSVVDAGGEQYF. The CDR3 DNA reads TGCGCCAGCAGCGTAGTTGACGCGGGGGGTGAGCAGTACTTC. Using reference TRBV5-1 and TRBJ2-7 for the parts outside the CDR3, the full variable domain is KAGVTQTPRYLIKTRGQQVTLSCSPISGHRSVSWYQQTPGQGLQFLFEYFSETQRNKGNFPGRFSGRQFSNSRSEMNVSTLELGDSALYLCASSVVDAGGEQYFGPGTRLTVT.

The J gene is TRBJ2-7, the V gene TRBV30, with D tentatively TRBD1 (5 bases). Trimming left V 4 bases short and J 5 bases short, with 18 bases between. The CDR3 consists of 14 residues. Germline values: CDR1 GTSNPN, CDR2 SVGIG (reference sequence). In DNA, the CDR3 is TGTGCCTGGACCCCATTTTGGACACAAGACGAGCAGTACTTC. Translating gives CAWTPFWTQDEQYF. The variable domain in full, completed from reference TRBV30 and TRBJ2-7, reads SQTIHQWPATLVQPVGSPLSLECTVEGTSNPNLYWYRQAAGRGLQLLFYSVGIGQISSEVPQNLSASRPQDRQFILSSKKLLLSDSGFYLCAWTPFWTQDEQYFGPGTRLTVT.

This clone was observed a few times. The chain couples TRBV19 to TRBJ1-6; 9 positions match TRBD1. Germline V CDR1 and CDR2: LNHDA, SQIVND (reference sequence). The CDR3 is 13 residues long. The ends lost 9 bases at V and 7 bases at J; junction bases unmatched: 4. The CDR3 here is CASSTGGNSPLHF. CDR3 in DNA: TGTGCCAGCTCGACAGGGGGAAATTCACCCCTCCACTTT.

The CDR3 spells CASSSRDRGLEAFF. The CDR3 region has the DNA TGTGCCAGCAGCTCGCGGGACAGGGGCCTTGAAGCTTTCTTT. The chain uses TRBV5-6 and TRBJ1-1, with TRBD1 matching over 10 bases. CDR1 SGHDT and CDR2 YYEEEE come from the germline V gene. Unmatched junction bases numbered 6, after V lost 3 bases and J lost 7 bases. This CDR3 has 14 amino acids.

This chain joins TRBV7-8 and TRBJ1-2; TRBD1 might be the D (6 bases). There are 16 residues in the CDR3. V lost 0 bases, J lost 0 bases, and 11 bases lay in between. The V gene's germline CDR1 is SGHVS and CDR2 FQNEAQ. CDR3 protein: CASSLARDISNYGYTF. The CDR3 coding sequence is TGTGCCAGCAGCTTAGCCCGGGACATCTCTAACTATGGCTACACCTTC.

The gene calls are TRBV6-1 and TRBJ1-5; D perhaps matches TRBD1 (5 bases). CDR3 length: 14 residues. Germline assignment: CDR1 MNHNS and CDR2 SASEGT. Trimming removed 2 bases from V and 8 bases from J, with 13 bases in between. For the CDR3, the DNA is TGTGCCAGCAGTGAAATCGGGGGTTGGGAGCCCCAGCATTTT. Its protein product is CASSEIGGWEPQHF.

The V and J genes are TRBV5-4 and TRBJ2-4; possibly TRBD1 for D (6 bases). Deletions cut 1 base from V and 2 bases from J, with 10 bases between. The CDR3 is 15 amino acids. Germline V CDR1 and CDR2: SGHNT, YYREEE (reference sequence). CDR3 DNA sequence: TGTGCCAGCAGCTTGAAGGGGGAAACCAAAAACATTCAGTACTTC. It encodes CASSLKGETKNIQYF.

This rearrangement joins TRBV7-9 to TRBJ1-4; tentative D call: TRBD1 (6 bases). This CDR3 is 15 amino acids long. The germline V and J ends were trimmed by 1 base and 6 bases, with 12 bases remaining between them. Germline V CDR1 and CDR2: SEHNR, FQNEAQ (reference sequence). The CDR3 protein is CASSLGTGRDEKLFF. In nucleotides, the CDR3 is TGTGCCAGCAGCTTAGGCACAGGGAGGGATGAAAAACTGTTTTTT.

A few counts support this clone. This chain links TRBV5-1 with TRBJ2-3, with TRBD2 identical over 9 bases. This CDR3 spans 20 amino acids. Germline-derived CDR1 and CDR2 are SGHRS and YFSETQ. V lost 1 base, J lost 6 bases, and 21 bases stayed unmatched. CDR3 amino acids: CASSLKPHGVSSGVGDTQYF. The CDR3 nucleotides read TGCGCCAGCAGCTTGAAGCCCCACGGAGTATCTAGCGGGGTCGGGGATACGCAGTATTTT.

The J gene is TRBJ1-3, the V gene TRBV7-2, with unresolved D. This CDR3 has 13 amino acids. Germline CDR1 is SGHTA and CDR2 is FQGNSA. Deletions cut 3 bases from V and 8 bases from J, with 11 bases between. The CDR3 region has the DNA TGTGCCAGCAGCTTTTCCGGCGGGGACACCATATATTTT. Amino acids: CASSFSGGDTIYF.

The chain is built from TRBV5-1 and TRBJ2-1, with TRBD2 matching 13 bases. Per the germline V gene, CDR1 is SGHRS and CDR2 is YFSETQ. Trimming at V came to 4 bases and at J to 5 bases, leaving 6 bases not matched to a gene. The CDR3 runs 16 residues. CDR3: CASSPGLAGRNNEQFF. CDR3 bases: TGCGCCAGCAGCCCGGGACTAGCGGGGCGGAACAATGAGCAGTTCTTC.

This clone was observed a single time. The chain couples TRBV9 to TRBJ1-2, with D maybe TRBD1 (6 bases). The germline V and J ends were trimmed by 1 base and 8 bases, with 21 bases remaining between them. Germline assignment: CDR1 SGDLS and CDR2 YYNGEE. The CDR3 extends over 16 amino acids. The CDR3 protein is CASSVIGGRGDGGYTF. The CDR3 DNA reads TGTGCCAGCAGCGTAATAGGCGGCAGGGGAGATGGAGGCTACACCTTC. Full variable domain (missing parts from reference TRBV9 and TRBJ1-2): DSGVTQTPKHLITATGQRVTLRCSPRSGDLSVYWYQQSLDQGLQFLIQYYNGEERAKGNILERFSAQQFPDLHSELNLSSLELGDSALYFCASSVIGGRGDGGYTFGSGTRLTVV.

The J gene is TRBJ2-4, the V gene TRBV29-1, with 7 bases lining up with TRBD1. The CDR3 totals 12 residues. CDR1 and CDR2 from the germline V gene are SQVTM and ANQGSEA. J lost 2 bases, V lost 7 bases, and 2 bases had no gene match. The CDR3 DNA follows: TGCAGCGGACAGGGAACCAAAAACATTCAGTACTTC. Its translation: CSGQGTKNIQYF.

There are a few counts of this clone. The CDR3 nucleotides are TGCGCCAGCAGCCAAGATATCTATCCAGCCAAAAACATTCAGTACTTC. It specifies CASSQDIYPAKNIQYF. This rearrangement joins TRBV4-3 to TRBJ2-4, with D unresolved. CDR3 size: 16 residues. CDR1 and CDR2 from the germline V gene are LGHNA and YSLEER. With 0 bases removed from V and 0 bases from J, the gap between germline ends came to 9 bases.

CDR3 region: CASRPTSRGYGYTF. CDR3 DNA sequence: TGTGCCAGCAGACCGACAAGCCGGGGCTATGGCTACACCTTC. V gene TRBV28 combines with J gene TRBJ1-2, with D unclear. The V gene lost 6 bases and the J gene lost 4 bases, with 15 bases spanning the gap. The germline V gene has CDR1 MDHEN and CDR2 SYDVKM. The CDR3 has 14 amino acids.

The V gene is TRBV30, the J gene TRBJ2-7; D is ambiguous. The germline V gene encodes CDR1 GTSNPN and CDR2 SVGIG (reference sequence). V lost 3 bases and J lost 2, with 8 bases in between. The CDR3 has 12 residues. Written as DNA, the CDR3 is TGTGCCTGGAGGAGGTCGGCCTACGAGCAGTACTTC. Protein: CAWRRSAYEQYF.

This chain links TRBV28 with TRBJ2-7, with D possibly TRBD1 on 6 matching bases. Germline V gene lookup returns CDR1 MDHEN and CDR2 SYDVKM. The CDR3 runs to 14 residues. The ends were cut back, 6 bases at V and 6 bases at J, with 18 bases in the middle. DNA of the CDR3: TGTGCCAGCAGCTACGCGCCAGGGGTTCCCGAGCAGTACTTC. Protein sequence: CASSYAPGVPEQYF.

J is TRBJ2-4 and V is TRBV6-1, with D tentatively TRBD1 (5 bases). V was pared by 3 bases and J by 0 bases, with 12 bases between. Germline CDR1 is MNHNS and CDR2 is SASEGT. This CDR3 is 16 amino acids long. CDR3 residues: CASSDATELAKNIQYF. For the CDR3, the DNA is TGTGCCAGCAGTGACGCGACAGAGCTAGCCAAAAACATTCAGTACTTC.